Reported below is one TCR beta chain. Its cognate antigen is unknown. The V end lost 5 bases, the J end lost 5 bases, and 21 bases lay between the germline ends. Germline V gene data show CDR1 as SGHAT and CDR2 as FQNNGV. This CDR3 is built from 16 residues. Vbeta (60) and Jbeta (13) primers were used in the PCR. Measured with immunoSEQ multiplex PCR; TCRdb has only the in-frame clones, and not every one. The repertoire holds under 300,000 clones, with approximately 85% as singletons. These data originate in a study of cytomegalovirus exposure and HLA in healthy donors. Findings of the study overall: As a later analysis showed, several of the most significant clusters appeared to be linked to common viral pathogens.

Sequencing was done on a sample of PBMCs. The chain uses TRBV11-2 and TRBJ2-5; tentative D call: TRBD2 (7 bases). The receptor was isolated from a woman aged 40 to 55 in good health and CMV-seropositive. The CDR3 DNA is TGTGCCAGCAGCCCCCCCCGATGGGGGGGCGTCGAGACCCAGTACTTC. The encoded protein is CASSPPRWGGVETQYF.